A selection of T cell receptor beta chains follows, all from one sample in a study of neurological immune-mediated disorders. Via MiXCR, TCRdb re-called the 5' RACE reads, giving one row per CDR3 protein. The sample lists some 47,000 distinct CDR3 sequences, 6% to 7% occurring once. Sequencing was done on a sample of CD4+ T cells from blood. Source of these receptors: a woman aged 35 to 49 in good health. CDR3s include the opening cysteine and the closing phenylalanine or tryptophan. D genes are given only for firm matches. Size values are once, few and many counts, or a class for expanded clones, and some rows have none.

d_call j_call v_call clone_size cdr3_aa cdr3_nt
TRBD1 TRBJ2-1 TRBV5-1 many CASSSQDRGINNEQFF TGCGCCAGCAGCTCCCAAGACAGGGGGATAAACAATGAGCAGTTCTTC
NA TRBJ2-7 TRBV20-1 many CSALGGSREQYF TGCAGTGCTCTTGGGGGAAGCCGGGAGCAGTACTTC
NA TRBJ2-7 TRBV15 many CATSGEGYEQYF TGTGCCACCAGCGGCGAAGGCTACGAGCAGTACTTC
TRBD2 TRBJ2-1 TRBV29-1 NA CSVVSSGWNEQFF TGCAGCGTTGTTTCTAGCGGGTGGAATGAGCAGTTCTTC
TRBD1 TRBJ2-5 TRBV20-1 many CSAAGTVLETQYF TGCAGTGCCGCCGGGACAGTCTTAGAGACCCAGTACTTC
TRBD1 TRBJ2-7 TRBV12-3/TRBV12-4 many CASNSKGTGGLYEQYF TGTGCCAGCAACTCAAAGGGGACAGGGGGCCTCTACGAGCAGTACTTC
TRBD1 TRBJ2-4 TRBV6-6 many CASRLGTGKGIQYF TGTGCCAGCAGACTCGGGACAGGGAAGGGCATTCAGTACTTC
NA TRBJ1-4 TRBV20-1 many CSAAPGDNEKLFF TGCAGTGCTGCTCCGGGCGATAATGAAAAACTGTTTTTT
TRBD1 TRBJ2-3 TRBV12-3/TRBV12-4 many CASSLGTGVITDTQYF TGTGCCAGCAGTTTAGGGACAGGGGTTATCACAGATACGCAGTATTTT
NA TRBJ1-1 TRBV25-1 many CASSESTVVNTEAFF TGTGCCAGCAGTGAATCCACTGTTGTGAACACTGAAGCTTTCTTT
TRBD1 TRBJ2-7 TRBV20-1 few CSARPRGLYEQYF TGCAGTGCTAGGCCCAGGGGGCTCTACGAGCAGTACTTC
NA TRBJ2-2 TRBV28 NA CASSLSPAGSTGELFF TGTGCCAGCAGTTTATCCCCGGCCGGGAGCACCGGGGAGCTGTTTTTT
NA TRBJ2-2 TRBV5-6 many CASSHPTGKGVGLFF TGTGCCAGCAGCCATCCGACAGGAAAAGGGGTCGGGCTGTTTTTT
NA TRBJ2-4 TRBV29-1 many CSARTGRDIQYF TGCAGCGCCCGGACAGGGAGGGACATTCAGTACTTC
NA TRBJ1-1 TRBV5-5 many CASSFRGIMNTEAFF TGTGCCAGCAGCTTTCGGGGAATCATGAACACTGAAGCTTTCTTT
TRBD2 TRBJ2-1 TRBV9 many CVSSVTGTSYDEQFF TGTGTCAGCAGCGTTACCGGGACTAGCTACGATGAGCAGTTCTTC
NA TRBJ2-7 TRBV6-5 many CASSVGYEQYF TGTGCCAGCAGCGTAGGCTACGAGCAGTACTTC
NA TRBJ1-5 TRBV6-5 many CASRPAYSNQPQHF TGTGCCAGCAGACCCGCTTATAGCAATCAGCCCCAGCATTTT
NA TRBJ2-1 TRBV5-1 many CASSLSQDNEQFF TGCGCCAGCAGCTTGAGCCAGGACAATGAGCAGTTCTTC
NA TRBJ2-7 TRBV14 many CASSQDLQSYEQYF TGTGCCAGCAGCCAAGATCTACAGTCCTACGAGCAGTACTTC
NA TRBJ1-2 TRBV7-2 many CASSFRQNYGYTF TGTGCCAGCAGCTTTAGACAGAACTATGGCTACACCTTC
TRBD1 TRBJ2-1 TRBV12-3/TRBV12-4 many CASSLGQGDYNEQFF TGTGCCAGCAGTTTAGGACAGGGCGACTACAATGAGCAGTTCTTC
NA TRBJ2-1 TRBV7-2 many CASSSSGGGNEQFF TGTGCCAGCAGCTCCTCGGGGGGCGGGAATGAGCAGTTCTTC